Listed below are T cell receptor beta chains from one sample, sequenced in a study of early T cells in non-severe SARS-CoV-2 infection. TCRdb re-called the 5' RACE reads through MiXCR, storing one row per CDR3 protein. The data hold about 35,000 distinct CDR3 sequences, with around 4.3% observed a single time. Sequencing was performed on whole blood. Source of these receptors: an adult who was a healthcare worker with PCR-confirmed SARS-CoV-2 infection or an uninfected control (not recorded which). Each CDR3 is given with its conserved first and last residue. The order of the fields is clone size, D gene, V gene, J gene, CDR3 protein, CDR3 DNA. The D gene is left open where the match is weak. Not all rows give a size; the values are once, few, many and, for expanded clones, a class.

clone_size: once
d_call: .
v_call: TRBV6-6
j_call: TRBJ1-4
cdr3_aa: CASSRSTNEKLFF
cdr3_nt: TGTGCCAGCTCTCGGTCAACTAATGAAAAACTGTTTTTT

clone_size: few
d_call: .
v_call: TRBV2
j_call: TRBJ2-1
cdr3_aa: CASKIWALNNEQFF
cdr3_nt: TGTGCCAGCAAGATCTGGGCATTAAACAATGAGCAGTTCTTC

clone_size: many
d_call: TRBD1
v_call: TRBV7-9
j_call: TRBJ1-1
cdr3_aa: CASSLGQGPSTEAFF
cdr3_nt: TGTGCCAGCAGCCTGGGACAGGGCCCGAGCACTGAAGCTTTCTTT

clone_size: many
d_call: .
v_call: TRBV7-9
j_call: TRBJ2-7
cdr3_aa: CASSLALNRESYEQYF
cdr3_nt: TGTGCCAGCAGCTTAGCGCTTAACAGAGAGTCCTACGAGCAGTACTTC

clone_size: many
d_call: .
v_call: TRBV18
j_call: TRBJ1-2
cdr3_aa: CASSPTMGQDGGYGYTF
cdr3_nt: TGTGCCAGCTCACCTACGATGGGGCAGGACGGTGGCTATGGCTACACCTTC

clone_size: many
d_call: .
v_call: TRBV18
j_call: TRBJ2-5
cdr3_aa: CASSPQTHGTQYF
cdr3_nt: TGTGCCAGCTCACCACAGACGCATGGGACCCAGTACTTC

clone_size: many
d_call: .
v_call: TRBV5-6
j_call: TRBJ2-2
cdr3_aa: CASSLRGDTHTGELFF
cdr3_nt: TGTGCCAGCAGCTTGAGAGGGGACACCCACACCGGGGAGCTGTTTTTT

clone_size: many
d_call: .
v_call: TRBV2
j_call: TRBJ1-5
cdr3_aa: CASRTESNQPQHF
cdr3_nt: TGTGCCAGCAGGACAGAGAGCAATCAGCCCCAGCATTTT

clone_size: many
d_call: .
v_call: TRBV5-1
j_call: TRBJ2-7
cdr3_aa: CASSPGTYEQYF
cdr3_nt: TGCGCCAGCAGTCCGGGAACCTACGAGCAGTACTTC

clone_size: many
d_call: TRBD2
v_call: TRBV4-1
j_call: TRBJ2-7
cdr3_aa: CASSRIDMGLAGHEQYF
cdr3_nt: TGCGCCAGCAGCCGGATTGACATGGGACTAGCGGGCCACGAGCAGTACTTC

clone_size: many
d_call: .
v_call: TRBV14
j_call: TRBJ1-1
cdr3_aa: CASKGGVVTTEAFF
cdr3_nt: TGTGCCAGCAAGGGTGGAGTGGTGACCACTGAAGCTTTCTTT

clone_size: many
d_call: TRBD1
v_call: TRBV10-3
j_call: TRBJ1-1
cdr3_aa: CAISVAGGDTEAFF
cdr3_nt: TGTGCCATCAGTGTGGCAGGGGGGGACACTGAAGCTTTCTTT

clone_size: many
d_call: .
v_call: TRBV4-1
j_call: TRBJ1-1
cdr3_aa: CASSQVEGMNTEAFF
cdr3_nt: TGCGCCAGCAGCCAAGTAGAGGGAATGAACACTGAAGCTTTCTTT

clone_size: many
d_call: .
v_call: TRBV7-2
j_call: TRBJ2-1
cdr3_aa: CASGRDWLNEQFF
cdr3_nt: TGTGCCAGCGGCCGGGACTGGCTCAATGAGCAGTTCTTC

clone_size: many
d_call: .
v_call: TRBV12-3/TRBV12-4
j_call: TRBJ2-3
cdr3_aa: CASSLEAATQYF
cdr3_nt: TGTGCCAGCAGTTTAGAGGCTGCTACGCAGTATTTT

clone_size: many
d_call: .
v_call: TRBV21-1
j_call: TRBJ2-7
cdr3_aa: CASSNGGLHF
cdr3_nt: TGTGCCAGCAGCAACGGCGGCTTGCACTTC

clone_size: many
d_call: TRBD2
v_call: TRBV18
j_call: TRBJ2-3
cdr3_aa: CASSHRTSGSTDTQYF
cdr3_nt: TGTGCCAGCTCCCATCGGACTAGCGGGAGCACAGATACGCAGTATTTT

clone_size: many
d_call: .
v_call: TRBV5-5
j_call: TRBJ1-6
cdr3_aa: CASSPTLGGSSPLHF
cdr3_nt: TGTGCCAGCAGCCCTACCTTAGGCGGTAGCTCACCCCTCCACTTT

clone_size: many
d_call: .
v_call: TRBV4-2
j_call: TRBJ1-4
cdr3_aa: CASSDDSGTNEKLFF
cdr3_nt: TGTGCCAGCAGCGATGACAGCGGAACTAATGAAAAACTGTTTTTT

clone_size: many
d_call: TRBD2
v_call: TRBV7-2
j_call: TRBJ2-1
cdr3_aa: CASSWTSGDYEQFF
cdr3_nt: TGTGCCAGCAGCTGGACTAGCGGGGACTATGAGCAGTTCTTC

clone_size: few
d_call: TRBD1
v_call: TRBV20-1
j_call: TRBJ1-1
cdr3_aa: CSATGAEAFF
cdr3_nt: TGCAGTGCCACAGGGGCTGAAGCTTTCTTT

clone_size: many
d_call: .
v_call: TRBV7-2
j_call: TRBJ2-3
cdr3_aa: CASSLRLNTDTQYF
cdr3_nt: TGTGCCAGCAGCTTACGGCTTAACACAGATACGCAGTATTTT

clone_size: .
d_call: .
v_call: TRBV7-3
j_call: TRBJ1-6
cdr3_aa: CASGAAYNSPLHF
cdr3_nt: TGTGCCAGCGGAGCGGCTTATAATTCACCCCTCCACTTT

clone_size: many
d_call: .
v_call: TRBV9
j_call: TRBJ2-1
cdr3_aa: CASSVEAGNEQFF
cdr3_nt: TGTGCCAGCAGCGTAGAGGCTGGCAATGAGCAGTTCTTC

clone_size: many
d_call: .
v_call: TRBV5-1
j_call: TRBJ2-7
cdr3_aa: CASSLDRGAGEQYF
cdr3_nt: TGCGCCAGCAGCTTGGATCGGGGGGCCGGCGAGCAGTACTTC

clone_size: many
d_call: .
v_call: TRBV3-1
j_call: TRBJ1-5
cdr3_aa: CASSQFQQPQHF
cdr3_nt: TGTGCCAGCAGCCAATTTCAACAGCCCCAGCATTTT

clone_size: many
d_call: .
v_call: TRBV7-3
j_call: TRBJ2-3
cdr3_aa: CASSYVGGDTQYF
cdr3_nt: TGTGCCAGCAGCTACGTCGGGGGAGATACGCAGTATTTT

clone_size: .
d_call: TRBD2
v_call: TRBV7-9
j_call: TRBJ2-1
cdr3_aa: CASSSPRLASYNEQFF
cdr3_nt: TGTGCCAGCAGCTCCCCCAGACTAGCGTCATACAATGAGCAGTTCTTC

clone_size: many
d_call: .
v_call: TRBV30
j_call: TRBJ2-7
cdr3_aa: CAWSVRGGNSYEQYF
cdr3_nt: TGTGCCTGGAGTGTACGAGGGGGAAACTCCTACGAGCAGTACTTC

clone_size: many
d_call: .
v_call: TRBV13
j_call: TRBJ1-1
cdr3_aa: CASILGLTNTEAFF
cdr3_nt: TGTGCCAGCATCCTGGGCTTGACCAACACTGAAGCTTTCTTT

clone_size: many
d_call: .
v_call: TRBV7-2
j_call: TRBJ1-2
cdr3_aa: CASSWDTNNYGYTF
cdr3_nt: TGTGCCAGCAGCTGGGACACCAATAACTATGGCTACACCTTC

clone_size: many
d_call: TRBD1
v_call: TRBV20-1
j_call: TRBJ2-7
cdr3_aa: CSATGTADPYEQYF
cdr3_nt: TGCAGTGCTACCGGGACAGCTGACCCCTACGAGCAGTACTTC

clone_size: many
d_call: TRBD2
v_call: TRBV10-3
j_call: TRBJ2-7
cdr3_aa: CAISGTSGGIVSDEQYF
cdr3_nt: TGTGCCATCAGCGGGACTAGCGGGGGTATTGTGTCGGACGAGCAGTACTTC

clone_size: .
d_call: TRBD1
v_call: TRBV29-1
j_call: TRBJ2-5
cdr3_aa: CSVEKGATQETQYF
cdr3_nt: TGCAGCGTTGAAAAGGGGGCGACCCAAGAGACCCAGTACTTC

clone_size: few
d_call: .
v_call: TRBV6-1
j_call: TRBJ2-7
cdr3_aa: CASTNRDEQYF
cdr3_nt: TGTGCCAGCACCAACAGGGACGAGCAGTACTTC

clone_size: many
d_call: .
v_call: TRBV3-1
j_call: TRBJ2-7
cdr3_aa: CASSRGTDSYEQYF
cdr3_nt: TGTGCCAGCAGCCGCGGGACGGACTCCTACGAGCAGTACTTC

clone_size: many
d_call: TRBD1
v_call: TRBV10-3
j_call: TRBJ2-1
cdr3_aa: CAISPGQGASRNNEQFF
cdr3_nt: TGTGCCATCAGTCCGGGACAGGGGGCTTCAAGGAACAATGAGCAGTTCTTC

clone_size: many
d_call: .
v_call: TRBV28
j_call: TRBJ2-1
cdr3_aa: CASSSTGPGEQFF
cdr3_nt: TGTGCCAGCAGTTCGACAGGACCAGGTGAGCAGTTCTTC

clone_size: many
d_call: .
v_call: TRBV6-1
j_call: TRBJ2-7
cdr3_aa: CASGEPGEQYF
cdr3_nt: TGTGCCAGCGGAGAACCCGGAGAGCAGTACTTC

clone_size: many
d_call: TRBD2
v_call: TRBV4-2
j_call: TRBJ2-2
cdr3_aa: CASSQPGLANTGELFF
cdr3_nt: TGTGCCAGCAGCCAACCGGGACTAGCGAACACCGGGGAGCTGTTTTTT

clone_size: few
d_call: .
v_call: TRBV3-1
j_call: TRBJ2-3
cdr3_aa: CASSQGQADTQYF
cdr3_nt: TGTGCCAGCAGCCAAGGTCAAGCTGATACGCAGTATTTT

clone_size: .
d_call: .
v_call: TRBV7-6
j_call: TRBJ2-5
cdr3_aa: CASSPLVETQYF
cdr3_nt: TGTGCCAGCAGCCCCCTAGTGGAGACCCAGTACTTC

clone_size: many
d_call: TRBD1
v_call: TRBV9
j_call: TRBJ2-7
cdr3_aa: CASSPRDRQSYEQYF
cdr3_nt: TGTGCCAGCAGCCCCCGGGACAGACAATCCTACGAGCAGTACTTC

clone_size: many
d_call: TRBD2
v_call: TRBV4-2
j_call: TRBJ2-1
cdr3_aa: CASSQAGGGHNEQFF
cdr3_nt: TGTGCCAGCAGCCAAGCAGGCGGGGGGCACAATGAGCAGTTCTTC

clone_size: .
d_call: TRBD2
v_call: TRBV7-3
j_call: TRBJ2-3
cdr3_aa: CASSLLGLVADTQYF
cdr3_nt: TGTGCCAGCAGCTTACTGGGACTAGTAGCAGATACGCAGTATTTT

clone_size: many
d_call: TRBD2
v_call: TRBV18
j_call: TRBJ2-1
cdr3_aa: CASSPQASSGRRFF
cdr3_nt: TGTGCCAGCTCACCCCAAGCTTCGAGCGGGAGAAGGTTCTTC

clone_size: many
d_call: TRBD2
v_call: TRBV29-1
j_call: TRBJ2-5
cdr3_aa: CSVVLREGSQETQYF
cdr3_nt: TGCAGCGTTGTCCTGCGGGAGGGAAGTCAAGAGACCCAGTACTTC

clone_size: many
d_call: .
v_call: TRBV12-3/TRBV12-4
j_call: TRBJ1-1
cdr3_aa: CASPRTAADDTEAFF
cdr3_nt: TGTGCCAGCCCACGGACCGCGGCCGATGACACTGAAGCTTTCTTT

clone_size: many
d_call: TRBD2
v_call: TRBV20-1
j_call: TRBJ2-1
cdr3_aa: CSALHPAGGLEEQFF
cdr3_nt: TGCAGTGCGTTGCACCCCGCGGGGGGGCTGGAGGAGCAGTTCTTC

clone_size: .
d_call: .
v_call: TRBV5-1
j_call: TRBJ2-3
cdr3_aa: CASSLVSTSTDTQYF
cdr3_nt: TGCGCCAGCAGCTTGGTTTCAACTAGCACAGATACGCAGTATTTT

clone_size: many
d_call: .
v_call: TRBV5-5
j_call: TRBJ1-1
cdr3_aa: CASSRVTGGNTEAFF
cdr3_nt: TGTGCCAGCAGCCGAGTCACAGGAGGGAACACTGAAGCTTTCTTT

clone_size: .
d_call: .
v_call: TRBV6-2/TRBV6-3
j_call: TRBJ1-6
cdr3_aa: CASSETEALHF
cdr3_nt: TGTGCCAGCAGCGAGACAGAGGCCCTCCACTTT

clone_size: many
d_call: .
v_call: TRBV6-1
j_call: TRBJ2-7
cdr3_aa: CASSETGLFGREQYF
cdr3_nt: TGTGCCAGCAGTGAGACGGGGCTCTTCGGGCGAGAGCAGTACTTC

clone_size: many
d_call: .
v_call: TRBV29-1
j_call: TRBJ2-4
cdr3_aa: CSVRETLAKNIQYF
cdr3_nt: TGCAGCGTTAGGGAAACTTTAGCCAAAAACATTCAGTACTTC

clone_size: many
d_call: TRBD1
v_call: TRBV2
j_call: TRBJ2-2
cdr3_aa: CASRTGGWGTGELFF
cdr3_nt: TGTGCCAGCAGGACAGGGGGCTGGGGCACCGGGGAGCTGTTTTTT

clone_size: many
d_call: TRBD1
v_call: TRBV29-1
j_call: TRBJ2-7
cdr3_aa: CSVEAGGGEQYF
cdr3_nt: TGCAGCGTTGAAGCAGGGGGCGGCGAGCAGTACTTC

clone_size: many
d_call: .
v_call: TRBV20-1
j_call: TRBJ2-3
cdr3_aa: CSARGQDGTDTQYF
cdr3_nt: TGCAGTGCTAGAGGACAGGACGGCACAGATACGCAGTATTTT